Shown below are 21 T cell receptor beta chains from a single sample sequenced in a study of technical replicates of blood from several donors. The method was immunoSEQ multiplex PCR; TCRdb's version includes in-frame clones alone and lacks a portion of them. The sample has some 98,000 clones; about 94% are singletons. Sequenced sample: T cells isolated from PBMCs. The receptors shown here come from a human donor in good health.

J is TRBJ2-1 and V is TRBV19; 8 nucleotides match TRBD2. This CDR3 region has 15 residues. The V gene's germline CDR1 is LNHDA and CDR2 SQIVND (reference sequence). V shed 6 bases, J shed 4 bases, and the junction held 8 bases outside the gene matches. The CDR3 loop reads CASRLYGGAYNEQFF. Written as DNA, the CDR3 is TGTGCCAGTAGATTATACGGGGGGGCTTACAATGAGCAGTTCTTC.

The rearrangement joins TRBV9 to TRBJ2-1; tentative D call: TRBD2 (7 bases). From germline, CDR1 is SGDLS and CDR2 YYNGEE. V was cut by 5 bases and J by 6 bases, with 12 bases left in between. CDR3 length: 13 amino acids. CDR3 residues: CASSAGAINEQFF. DNA for the CDR3: TGTGCCAGCAGTGCGGGGGCCATCAATGAGCAGTTCTTC.

This chain uses TRBV6-5 with TRBJ2-3; TRBD2 agrees at 7 bases. The J segment lost 0 bases and the V segment lost 0 bases, leaving 3 bases of the junction unmatched. CDR1 and CDR2 (germline): MNHEY, SVGAGI. The CDR3 is made up of 16 amino acids. As DNA, the CDR3 is TGTGCCAGCAGTTACTCAGCGGGGATAAGCACAGATACGCAGTATTTT. Translated: CASSYSAGISTDTQYF.

J is TRBJ2-7 and V is TRBV28; 8 nucleotides agree with TRBD2. Looked up from germline, CDR1 is MDHEN and CDR2 is SYDVKM. The ends lost 6 bases at V and 5 bases at J; junction bases unmatched: 9. The CDR3 is 14 amino acids. The CDR3 here is CASRRQRESHEQYF. CDR3 nucleotide sequence: TGTGCCAGCAGACGGCAGCGGGAGTCCCACGAGCAGTACTTC.

The chain joins TRBV7-6 to TRBJ2-7, with TRBD1 matching over 8 bases. CDR1 is SGHVS and CDR2 is FNYEAQ in the germline V gene. Unmatched junction bases numbered 8, after V lost 5 bases and J lost 5 bases. This CDR3 is 14 amino acids long. CDR3 sequence: CASSLYRGWNEQYF. The CDR3 bases are TGTGCCAGCAGCCTCTACAGGGGGTGGAACGAGCAGTACTTC. Full variable domain (missing parts from reference TRBV7-6 and TRBJ2-7): GAGVSQSPRYKVTKRGQDVALRCDPISGHVSLYWYRQALGQGPEFLTYFNYEAQQDKSGLPNDRFSAERPEGSISTLTIQRTEQRDSAMYRCASSLYRGWNEQYFGPGTRLTVT.

In this sample, this clone turned up once. The chain is built from TRBV19 and TRBJ2-7; 7 bases line up with TRBD1. This CDR3 comprises 13 residues. CDR1 is LNHDA and CDR2 is SQIVND in the germline V gene (reference sequence). V gave up 5 bases and J gave up 2 bases; unmatched junction bases: 3. CDR3 sequence (DNA): TGTGCCAGTAGTCCGGGACAGCCCTACGAGCAGTACTTC. Amino acid sequence: CASSPGQPYEQYF.

The V and J genes are TRBV7-2 and TRBJ2-1; D gene ambiguous. V was pared by 5 bases and J by 4 bases, with 3 bases between. This CDR3 region has 11 residues. CDR1 and CDR2 (germline): SGHTA, FQGNSA. The CDR3 loop is CASSRYNEQFF. DNA for the CDR3: TGTGCCAGCAGCCGGTACAATGAGCAGTTCTTC.

The table lists this clone with a count of one. J is TRBJ1-1 and V is TRBV28; D not resolved. The V gene's germline CDR1 is MDHEN and CDR2 SYDVKM. V was trimmed by 3 bases and J by 5 bases, leaving 19 bases between them. This CDR3 is 16 amino acids long. CDR3 in DNA: TGTGCCAGCAGTTTTCTGGGTCCTCAAGCGGCGACTGAAGCTTTCTTT. It translates to CASSFLGPQAATEAFF. Combining the CDR3 with reference TRBV28 and TRBJ1-1 gives the whole variable domain DVKVTQSSRYLVKRTGEKVFLECVQDMDHENMFWYRQDPGLGLRLIYFSYDVKMKEKGDIPEGYSVSREKKERFSLILESASTNQTSMYLCASSFLGPQAATEAFFGQGTRLTVV.

The chain uses TRBV19 and TRBJ1-5; D gene unclear. The CDR3 covers 15 residues. Trimming took off 1 base at V and 3 bases at J, with 10 bases between the two ends. From germline, CDR1 is LNHDA and CDR2 SQIVND (reference sequence). The CDR3 nucleotides read TGTGCCAGTAGTATAGCAGAGGGCTACAATCAGCCCCAGCATTTT. This translates into CASSIAEGYNQPQHF. Drawing the rest from reference TRBV19 and TRBJ1-5, the complete variable domain is DGGITQSPKYLFRKEGQNVTLSCEQNLNHDAMYWYRQDPGQGLRLIYYSQIVNDFQKGDIAEGYSVSREKKESFPLTVTSAQKNPTAFYLCASSIAEGYNQPQHFGDGTRLSIL.

This clone was picked up one time. J is TRBJ2-1 and V is TRBV5-1, with TRBD2 matching over 9 bases. The CDR3 is 16 amino acids. J was trimmed by 4 bases and V by 0 bases; bases with no gene match: 5. Germline assignment: CDR1 SGHRS and CDR2 YFSETQ. The CDR3 protein is CASSLGSREGYNEQFF. CDR3 DNA: TGCGCCAGCAGCTTGGGGTCGCGGGAGGGTTACAATGAGCAGTTCTTC.

This chain joins TRBV9 and TRBJ2-1; 11 positions match TRBD2. V lost 4 bases and J lost 4; bases outside the gene matches: 4. This CDR3 comprises 15 residues. Germline V gene data show CDR1 as SGDLS and CDR2 as YYNGEE. CDR3 in amino acids: CASSPASGGYNEQFF. CDR3 nucleotides: TGTGCCAGCAGCCCAGCTAGCGGGGGGTACAATGAGCAGTTCTTC. The whole variable domain, filled in from reference TRBV9 and TRBJ2-1, reads DSGVTQTPKHLITATGQRVTLRCSPRSGDLSVYWYQQSLDQGLQFLIQYYNGEERAKGNILERFSAQQFPDLHSELNLSSLELGDSALYFCASSPASGGYNEQFFGPGTRLTVL.

The rearrangement uses TRBV10-2 and TRBJ2-3; 15 bases match TRBD2. CDR1 is WSHSY and CDR2 is SAAADI in the germline V gene. The CDR3 length is 16 residues. The V segment lost 6 bases and the J segment 4 bases; nucleotides outside the gene matches: 5. The CDR3 here is CASSQGLAGGADTQYF. CDR3 nucleotide sequence: TGCGCCAGCAGCCAGGGACTAGCGGGAGGTGCAGATACGCAGTATTTT.

The V call is TRBV15, the J call TRBJ2-5; 8 bases fit TRBD1. Unmatched junction bases numbered 11, after V lost 0 bases and J lost 5 bases. The CDR3 covers 17 residues. The germline gives CDR1 LNHNV, CDR2 YYDKDF (reference sequence). The DNA of the CDR3 is TGTGCCACCAGCAGAGATTTGCCGTCGACAGGGGTTGAGACCCAGTACTTC. It is translated as CATSRDLPSTGVETQYF.

The chain uses TRBV29-1 and TRBJ1-2; possibly TRBD1 for D (6 bases). V lost 5 bases and J lost 8, with 15 bases in between. The CDR3 has 12 amino acids. From germline, CDR1 is SQVTM and CDR2 ANQGSEA. CDR3 protein: CSVPGVREGYTF. DNA of the CDR3: TGCAGCGTTCCAGGGGTGAGGGAGGGCTACACCTTC.

V is TRBV5-4 and J is TRBJ2-1, with 7 bases fitting TRBD1. The CDR3 covers 17 residues. Germline loops: CDR1 SGHNT, CDR2 YYREEE (reference sequence). Losses at the gene ends were 4 bases for V and 5 bases for J; bases not matched to a gene: 15. CDR3 nucleotide sequence: TGTGCCAGCAGCCCGGTCAACAGGGGACGAAGGGACAATGAGCAGTTCTTC. This encodes CASSPVNRGRRDNEQFF.

This chain connects TRBV6-1 to TRBJ1-1, with a weak D call TRBD1 (5 bases). This CDR3 spans 15 amino acids. V was trimmed by 7 bases and J by 5 bases, leaving 20 bases between them. Germline V CDR1 and CDR2: MNHNS, SASEGT. CDR3 sequence (DNA): TGTGCCAGCACCCCAAGAAGACGGGGGTGGACTGAAGCTTTCTTT. Translating gives CASTPRRRGWTEAFF.

CDR3 sequence: CASRGTGGEKLFF. CDR3 sequence (DNA): TGTGCCAGCAGGGGGACAGGGGGTGAAAAACTGTTTTTT. The chain couples TRBV6-5 to TRBJ1-4; 11 bases line up with TRBD1. V dropped 6 bases and J dropped 7; count of bases not matched to a gene: 1. The germline CDR1 and CDR2 sequences are MNHEY and SVGAGI. The CDR3 has 13 amino acids.

The chain combines TRBV28 with TRBJ2-7; 11 bases agree with TRBD1. Germline lookup yields CDR1 MDHEN and CDR2 SYDVKM. Trimming removed 5 bases from V and 5 bases from J; junction bases left unmatched: 8. The CDR3 is 15 amino acids. Here the CDR3 reads CASSGPGQGDDEQYF. CDR3 nucleotide sequence: TGTGCCAGCAGTGGTCCGGGACAGGGGGATGACGAGCAGTACTTC.

This clone showed up just once. The V call is TRBV18, the J call TRBJ1-1, with a weak D call TRBD1 (6 bases). V was pared by 2 bases and J by 2 bases, with 9 bases between. Looked up from germline, CDR1 is KGHSH and CDR2 is LQKENI. This CDR3 spans 14 amino acids. CDR3 nucleotides: TGTGCCAGCTCACCAGCGGGGGCAAACACTGAAGCTTTCTTT. Translation gives CASSPAGANTEAFF.

The chain uses TRBV5-4 and TRBJ2-7; 12 bases are a match to TRBD2. This CDR3 has 15 amino acids. Losses at the gene ends were 5 bases for V and 2 bases for J; bases not matched to a gene: 5. Germline V gene data show CDR1 as SGHNT and CDR2 as YYREEE (reference sequence). The CDR3 nucleotides are TGTGCCAGCAGAAAGACTAGCGGGGGTACCTACGAGCAGTACTTC. This codes for CASRKTSGGTYEQYF.

This clone was picked up a small number of times. The chain has TRBV19 and TRBJ1-5; 8 nucleotides line up with TRBD1. Losses at the gene ends were 5 bases for V and 2 bases for J; bases not matched to a gene: 5. Looked up from germline, CDR1 is LNHDA and CDR2 is SQIVND (reference sequence). CDR3 size: 15 residues. CDR3 in DNA: TGTGCCAGTAGTCAGGGGGCGGTCGGCAATCAGCCCCAGCATTTT. Amino acids: CASSQGAVGNQPQHF.